This T cell receptor (beta chain) came from a study of read filtering for tumor transcriptome and immune sequencing. This library used roughly 400 ng RNA and molecular barcoded adaptors spanning alpha/delta and beta/gamma chains. Each CDR3 protein is one row after TCRdb ran MiXCR on the reads. The profile shows about 62,000 distinct CDR3 sequences, about 19% of them singletons. This clonotype was counted ten times or more. Antigen: not known. The CDR3 consists of 12 residues. The V and J ends lost 4 bases and 4 bases respectively, with 4 bases between them. Study results and caveats: Without single-read clonotypes, shared clonotype proportions correlated more between IR-seq and RNA-seq. Sorted CD138-negative bone marrow cells were not purified T cells.

The receptor was isolated from a donor aged 40 or older with multiple myeloma. Sequenced material: a population of CD138-negative cells sorted from bone marrow. The chain has TRBV12-3 or TRBV12-4 and TRBJ2-2, with unresolved D. CDR3 sequence reads: CASSWGTGELFF. CDR3 bases: TGTGCCAGCAGTTGGGGCACCGGGGAGCTGTTTTTT.